This T cell receptor beta chain emerged from a study of T cells in Graves' hyperthyroidism and ophthalmopathy. Study-level background: Peripheral blood sampling occurred at initial diagnosis, before any treatment. General study results and limits: A median around 5.9 months before onset, the model predicted ophthalmopathy.

TCR beta CDR3 regions were amplified from RNA. A set of HTBI primers served as the primers for a first-round RT-PCR of the TCR CDR3. MiXCR was run by TCRdb on the multiplex PCR reads, yielding one entry per CDR3 protein. The sample has around 350,000 distinct CDR3 sequences; approximately 15% are singletons. Disease duration was under 3 months in the ophthalmopathy patients, who also had a Clinical Activity Score of at least 3 and a NOSPECS grade of at least 4. Patients showing uncontrolled infection, other autoimmune disease, pregnancy or lactation were ineligible. Trimming removed 1 base from V and 6 bases from J, with 13 bases in between. CDR3 length equals 14 residues. CDR1 and CDR2 (germline): SEHNR, FQNEAQ (reference sequence). This clonotype was seen repeatedly, ten times or more. The antigen is undetermined.

The sample was blood. The source of this sequence is a woman aged 25 to 45 with Graves' ophthalmopathy. The chain carries TRBV7-9 and TRBJ2-7, with D tentatively TRBD2 (5 bases). The CDR3 DNA reads TGTGCCAGCAGCTTAGGGGCTGCGGGTTCCGAGCAGTACTTC. It codes for CASSLGAAGSEQYF.